This TCR beta chain was captured in a study of T cell responses to AZD1222 COVID-19 vaccine. V was shortened by 7 bases and J by 1 base, with 9 bases between the two germline ends. This CDR3 has 13 residues. CDR1 is KGHDR, CDR2 SFDVKD, per germline. Findings and limits, study-wide: The reported proportion of spike-specific TCRs targeting unmutated variant regions was nearly half.

Using immunoSEQ multiplex PCR, the repertoire was profiled, and TCRdb retains in-frame clones only, with some absent. The repertoire holds nearly 95,000 clones, 85% to 90% seen once, with over 7.5% in the top ten. Only a few counts were recorded for this clone. Its cognate antigen is unknown. Material: peripheral blood, obtained on day 0 of AZD1222 vaccination. The clonotype was recovered from an adult in good health. The rearrangement joins TRBV24-1 to TRBJ1-1; D possibly corresponds to TRBD1 (5 bases). In DNA form, the CDR3 reads TGTGCCACCAGGCGGACATCGAACACTGAAGCTTTCTTT. This codes for CATRRTSNTEAFF.